This T cell receptor beta chain came from a study of identifying expanded T cells in peripheral blood. Whole-study findings and limits: Across healthy donors, higher total template counts meant significantly greater roughly two-week count variance.

CDR1 is MNHEY, CDR2 SVGAGI, per germline. This CDR3 contains 15 residues. V gave up 2 bases and J gave up 5 bases, with 15 bases separating them. Points on this clone: Its antigen remains unidentified.

The data were produced by immunoSEQ multiplex PCR, yet TCRdb's version contains in-frame clones alone and is incomplete. The sample records around 80,000 clones, about nine tenths being singletons. V usage is TRBV6-5 and J usage is TRBJ1-1, with D unresolved. Sequenced: blood. The sequence was obtained from a person between 18 and 70 years old in good health. Here the CDR3 reads CASSYVGPTDTEAFF. The CDR3 coding sequence is TGTGCCAGCAGTTACGTGGGCCCGACCGATACTGAAGCTTTCTTT.